Shown below are 20 T cell receptor beta chains from a single sample sequenced in a study of cytomegalovirus exposure and HLA in healthy donors. This PCR relied on a set of 60 Vbeta primers and 13 Jbeta primers. Sequenced by immunoSEQ multiplex PCR; TCRdb stores in-frame clones only, minus some. The table has 80,000 to 95,000 clones, roughly 60% seen once. Sequenced: PBMCs. These receptors originate from a human donor in good health.

V gene TRBV4-1 combines with J gene TRBJ1-2; TRBD1 matches 9 bases. Germline CDR1 reads MGHRA; CDR2 reads YSYEKL. V was clipped by 4 bases and J by 6 bases; unmatched bases: 9. The CDR3 loop spans 15 amino acids. The CDR3 here is CASSPTVGTGNGYTF. For the CDR3, the DNA is TGCGCCAGCAGCCCAACGGTGGGGACAGGGAATGGCTACACCTTC.

The chain carries TRBV4-3 and TRBJ1-1, with D perhaps matching TRBD1 (6 bases). CDR1 is LGHNA and CDR2 is YSLEER in the germline V gene. The CDR3 runs to 17 residues. The V gene lost 1 base and the J gene lost 3 bases, with 18 bases spanning the gap. For the CDR3, the DNA is TGCGCCAGCAGCCAAGTTAGGGGAAGGGAGGGGGACACTGAAGCTTTCTTT. Protein product: CASSQVRGREGDTEAFF.

J is TRBJ2-3 and V is TRBV27; tentative D call: TRBD1 (6 bases). CDR1 is MNHEY and CDR2 is SMNVEV in the germline V gene (reference sequence). The CDR3 length is 15 residues. Trimming stripped 2 bases from V and 8 bases from J, with 17 bases between. The DNA of the CDR3 is TGTGCCAGCAGTTTAGCGGGTTCAGGGGTTGGTACGCAGTATTTT. Translation: CASSLAGSGVGTQYF.

This sequence joins TRBV11-2 and TRBJ2-2, with a weak D call TRBD2 (5 bases). Trimming took off 7 bases at V and 7 bases at J, with 22 bases between the two ends. Germline CDR1 SGHAT, CDR2 FQNNGV. CDR3 length: 16 residues. The CDR3 coding sequence is TGTGCCAGCATCGGCTTCTTCGGCGGGCAGGTCGGGGAGCTGTTTTTT. It encodes CASIGFFGGQVGELFF.

This clone appeared once. The V call is TRBV18, the J call TRBJ2-3; TRBD1 is a possible D gene (5 bases). CDR3 length equals 14 residues. V was cut by 4 bases and J by 5 bases, with 13 bases left in between. CDR1 KGHSH and CDR2 LQKENI come from the germline V gene. CDR3 in amino acids: CASSLAQGGDTQYF. The CDR3 region has the DNA TGTGCCAGCTCACTCGCGCAGGGTGGAGATACGCAGTATTTT.

This clone has just a few counts. This chain connects TRBV18 to TRBJ1-2; 8 nucleotides match TRBD1. Germline CDR1 and CDR2: KGHSH and LQKENI. The V segment lost 2 bases and the J segment 6 bases; nucleotides outside the gene matches: 5. The CDR3 spans 14 residues. For the CDR3, the DNA is TGTGCCAGCTCACCAGACAGACAGGGGAATGGCTACACCTTC. It encodes CASSPDRQGNGYTF.

On this clone: The CDR3 end shows no conserved phenylalanine or tryptophan, and so a read error is likely. The genes are TRBV10-1 and TRBJ2-7, with a weak D call TRBD2 (6 bases). Germline CDR1 is WNHNN and CDR2 is SYGVQD (reference sequence). The ends were cut back, 2 bases at V and 2 bases at J, with 22 bases in the middle. This CDR3 comprises 18 residues. CDR3 protein: CASSEALRGLNCPYEQYS. Written as DNA, the CDR3 is TGCGCCAGCAGTGAGGCATTGCGGGGTCTAAATTGCCCCTACGAGCAGTACTCC.

The V call is TRBV6-4, the J call TRBJ1-3; the D gene is possibly TRBD1 (6 bases). Germline CDR1 and CDR2: MRHNA and SNTAGT. This CDR3 region has 15 residues. The germline V and J ends were trimmed by 7 bases and 0 bases, with 13 bases remaining between them. DNA for the CDR3: TGTGCCAGCAATTTGGACAGTAGCTCTGGAAACACCATATATTTT. Protein product: CASNLDSSSGNTIYF.

The chain recombines TRBV5-6 with TRBJ2-5, with D possibly being TRBD2 (5 bases). V gave up 4 bases and J gave up 5 bases, with 15 bases separating them. This CDR3 is 14 amino acids long. Germline CDR1 reads SGHDT; CDR2 reads YYEEEE. The CDR3 here is CASSPQVEEETQYF. The CDR3 DNA is TGTGCCAGCAGCCCCCAAGTGGAGGAGGAGACCCAGTACTTC.

This CDR3 is CASSLDWSDGNTIYF. The CDR3 DNA is TGTGCCAGCAGCTTAGATTGGTCAGATGGAAACACCATATATTTT. This sequence joins TRBV7-2 and TRBJ1-3; no reliable D call. The V end was cut by 1 base, the J end by 3 bases, with 10 bases between. The CDR3 spans 15 residues. Germline V gene lookup returns CDR1 SGHTA and CDR2 FQGNSA. The full variable domain, completed using reference TRBV7-2 and TRBJ1-3, is GAGVSQSPSNKVTEKGKDVELRCDPISGHTALYWYRQSLGQGLEFLIYFQGNSAPDKSGLPSDRFSAERTGGSVSTLTIQRTQQEDSAVYLCASSLDWSDGNTIYFGEGSWLTVV.

The rearrangement links TRBV7-3 to TRBJ2-5; TRBD1 is a possible D gene (6 bases). Germline V CDR1 and CDR2: SGHTA, FQGTGA. Trimming left V 0 bases short and J 5 bases short, with 16 bases between. The CDR3 length is 16 residues. The CDR3 loop is CASSLTLDMQGETQYF. CDR3 nucleotide sequence: TGTGCCAGCAGCTTAACGCTGGACATGCAGGGGGAGACCCAGTACTTC.

This chain uses TRBV5-4 with TRBJ2-1; tentative D call: TRBD2 (5 bases). V was pared by 4 bases and J by 7 bases, with 18 bases between. CDR3 length equals 15 residues. Germline CDR1 SGHNT, CDR2 YYREEE (reference sequence). CDR3 nucleotides: TGTGCCAGCAGCCCCCGAGGGTGGACTGTAAATGAGCAGTTCTTC. Translated: CASSPRGWTVNEQFF.

The CDR3: CASSGGTGNQPQHF. The CDR3 DNA is TGTGCCAGCAGCGGGGGGACTGGGAATCAGCCCCAGCATTTT. This chain links TRBV9 with TRBJ1-5, with D possibly TRBD1 on 5 matching bases. V lost 3 bases, J lost 4 bases, and 11 bases lay in between. CDR3 length equals 14 residues. From germline, CDR1 is SGDLS and CDR2 YYNGEE.

The chain carries TRBV18 and TRBJ1-5, with a possible D match to TRBD1 (5 bases). CDR3 length: 18 amino acids. Between the trimmed V and J ends, which lost 1 base and 4 bases, there was a span of 20 bases. CDR1 KGHSH and CDR2 LQKENI come from the germline V gene. CDR3 bases: TGTGCCAGCTCACCACGGAGCGTTGGGGGGGATAGAAATCAGCCCCAGCATTTT. This encodes CASSPRSVGGDRNQPQHF.

This clone was observed once. This sequence joins TRBV5-1 and TRBJ2-7, with 8 bases fitting TRBD1. Germline CDR1 and CDR2: SGHRS and YFSETQ. V was clipped by 4 bases and J by 0 bases; unmatched bases: 6. The CDR3 is 15 residues long. The CDR3, as DNA: TGCGCCAGCAGCCGGGACAGGCCGAGCTCCTACGAGCAGTACTTC. This encodes CASSRDRPSSYEQYF.

The chain uses TRBV7-2 and TRBJ1-1; D is ambiguous. This CDR3 is built from 14 residues. Trimming took off 5 bases at V and 1 base at J, with 11 bases between the two ends. The germline gives CDR1 SGHTA, CDR2 FQGNSA. In nucleotides, the CDR3 is TGTGCCAGCAGCCCCGGGAGTTGGAACACTGAAGCTTTCTTT. Its translation is CASSPGSWNTEAFF.

In this sample, this clone turned up a few times. The rearrangement links TRBV5-8 to TRBJ1-2; D unresolved. The germline V gene encodes CDR1 SGHTS and CDR2 YDEGEE. The ends were cut back, 2 bases at V and 0 bases at J, with 8 bases in the middle. This CDR3 comprises 14 residues. CDR3 amino acids: CASSFDGANYGYTF. CDR3 DNA: TGTGCCAGCAGCTTCGACGGAGCTAACTATGGCTACACCTTC.

This chain uses TRBV7-2 with TRBJ1-1, with a tentative D call TRBD1 (5 bases). Germline lookup yields CDR1 SGHTA and CDR2 FQGNSA. This CDR3 contains 15 residues. V lost 7 bases and J lost 2, with 17 bases in between. The CDR3 DNA is TGTGCCAGCAACCCCCTCGGGCAGGGTAACACTGAAGCTTTCTTT. It translates to CASNPLGQGNTEAFF.

J is TRBJ2-3 and V is TRBV5-6; no clear D. The CDR3 runs to 13 residues. The V end was cut by 4 bases, the J end by 5 bases, with 11 bases between. CDR1 and CDR2 from the germline V gene are SGHDT and YYEEEE. CDR3 region: CASSTLERDTQYF. CDR3 coding DNA: TGTGCCAGCAGCACGCTAGAACGAGATACGCAGTATTTT.

In its sample, this clone was seen a few times. The rearrangement links TRBV5-8 to TRBJ1-2; 10 nucleotides match TRBD1. CDR1 and CDR2 from the germline V gene are SGHTS and YDEGEE. The CDR3 contains 16 residues. The J segment lost 2 bases and the V segment lost 5 bases, leaving 9 bases of the junction unmatched. CDR3 amino acids: CASSTVRTGGNYGYTF. CDR3 bases: TGTGCCAGCAGTACCGTCCGGACAGGGGGGAACTATGGCTACACCTTC.